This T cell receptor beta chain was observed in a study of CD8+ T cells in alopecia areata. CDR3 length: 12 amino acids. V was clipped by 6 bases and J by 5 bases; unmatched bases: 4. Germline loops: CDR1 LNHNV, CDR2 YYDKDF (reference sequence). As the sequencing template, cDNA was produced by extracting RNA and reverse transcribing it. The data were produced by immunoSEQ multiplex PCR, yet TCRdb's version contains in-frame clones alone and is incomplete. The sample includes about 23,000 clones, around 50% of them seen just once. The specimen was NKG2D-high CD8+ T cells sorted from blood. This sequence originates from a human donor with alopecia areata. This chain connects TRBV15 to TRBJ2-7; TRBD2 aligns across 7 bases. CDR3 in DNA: TGTGCCACCAGTACGGGGACTAACGAGCAGTACTTC. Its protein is CATSTGTNEQYF.